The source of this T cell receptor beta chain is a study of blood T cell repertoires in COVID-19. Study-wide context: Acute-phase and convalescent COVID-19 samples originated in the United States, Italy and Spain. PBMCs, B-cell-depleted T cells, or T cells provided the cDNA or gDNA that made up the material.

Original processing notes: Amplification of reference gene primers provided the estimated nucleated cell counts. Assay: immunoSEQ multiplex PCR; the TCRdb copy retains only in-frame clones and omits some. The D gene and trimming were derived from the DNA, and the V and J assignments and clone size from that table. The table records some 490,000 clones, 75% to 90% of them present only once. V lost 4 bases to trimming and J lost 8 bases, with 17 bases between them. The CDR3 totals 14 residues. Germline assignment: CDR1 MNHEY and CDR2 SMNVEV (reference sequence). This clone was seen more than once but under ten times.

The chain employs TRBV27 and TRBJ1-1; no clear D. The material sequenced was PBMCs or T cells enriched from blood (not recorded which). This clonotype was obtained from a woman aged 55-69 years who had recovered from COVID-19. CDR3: CASSSTTDGREAFF. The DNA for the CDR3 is TGTGCCAGCAGTTCAACAACCGACGGCAGGGAAGCTTTCTTT.